This record looks at one TCR beta chain sequence and its context. The immunoSEQ assay was v3. This table comes from immunoSEQ multiplex PCR, and its TCRdb copy is limited to in-frame clones, with some not included. The sample shows tens of thousands of clones, more than 60% of them seen only once. The sample belongs to a study of TIL therapy for anti-PD-1-resistant metastatic lung cancer. Study as a whole: Tumor harvest preceded PD-1/PD-L1 blockade, followed by nivolumab treatment.

The time point is: pre-treatment sample, taken before nivolumab and TIL therapy. Patients were adults with stage 4 NSCLC. This CDR3 comprises 15 residues. Losses at the gene ends were 1 base for V and 4 bases for J; bases not matched to a gene: 0. Germline values: CDR1 KGHSH, CDR2 LQKENI. This chain joins TRBV18 and TRBJ2-2; 10 positions match TRBD1. Sequencing was performed on blood, taken at baseline. This sequence originates from a person aged 25 to 85 with non-small cell lung cancer. The CDR3 loop reads CASSPRTGGTGELFF. In DNA form, the CDR3 reads TGTGCCAGCTCACCACGGACAGGGGGCACCGGGGAGCTGTTTTTT.